This TCR beta chain comes out of a study of T cells in pancreatic ductal adenocarcinoma. The study, taken as a whole, reports: Blood clonality (approximately 0.07) did not differ significantly from tumor (approximately 0.12). Tumor samples had fewer productive templates and about 8-fold fewer unique clonotypes than blood. Tumors hold more CD45RO+ effector T cells, which may bias toward lower diversity.

Worth noting for this clone: Antigen: not known.

Using immunoSEQ multiplex PCR, the repertoire was profiled, and TCRdb retains in-frame clones only, with some absent. The sample includes several thousand clones, roughly two thirds of them seen just once. No neoadjuvant therapy was given to the selected pancreatic ductal adenocarcinoma patients before their surgery. The sample consisted of pancreatic tumor tissue. This TCR derives from a human donor with pancreatic ductal adenocarcinoma.

The CDR3 protein is CASKSPGTGDGNTIYF. Written as DNA, the CDR3 is TGCGCCAGCAAGAGCCCCGGGACAGGGGATGGAAACACCATATATTTT. This chain links TRBV5-1 with TRBJ1-3; 10 bases line up with TRBD1. Germline-derived CDR1 and CDR2 are SGHRS and YFSETQ. After removal of 6 bases from V and 3 bases from J, the junction contained 9 bases not matched to a gene. CDR3 length equals 16 residues.